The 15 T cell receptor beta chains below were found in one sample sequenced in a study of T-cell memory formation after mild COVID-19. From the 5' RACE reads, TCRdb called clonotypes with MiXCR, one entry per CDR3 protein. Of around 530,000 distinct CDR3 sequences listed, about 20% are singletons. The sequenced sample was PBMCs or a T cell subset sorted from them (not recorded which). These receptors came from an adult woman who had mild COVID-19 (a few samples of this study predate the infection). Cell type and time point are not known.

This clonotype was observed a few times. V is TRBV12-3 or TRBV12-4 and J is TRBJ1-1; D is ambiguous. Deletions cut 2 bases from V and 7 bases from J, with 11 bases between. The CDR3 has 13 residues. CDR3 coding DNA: TGTGCCAGCAGTTTATGGGGTCCGGTTGAAGCTTTCTTT. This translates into CASSLWGPVEAFF.

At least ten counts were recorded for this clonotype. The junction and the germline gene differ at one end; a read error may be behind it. The CDR3 sequence: CASSLGGLNEQFF. The CDR3 nucleotides read TGTGCCAGCAGCTTGGGGGGGCTAAATGAGCAGTTCTTC. The rearrangement uses TRBV5-1 and TRBJ2-1; maybe TRBD2 (7 bases). The CDR3 runs to 13 residues. CDR1 and CDR2 (germline): SGHRS, YFSETQ.

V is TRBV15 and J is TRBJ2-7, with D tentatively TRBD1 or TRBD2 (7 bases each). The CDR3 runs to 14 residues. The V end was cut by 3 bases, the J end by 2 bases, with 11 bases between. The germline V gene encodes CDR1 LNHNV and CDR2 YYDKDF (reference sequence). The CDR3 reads CATSRTGRAYEQYF. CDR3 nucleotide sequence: TGTGCCACCAGCAGGACAGGGAGGGCCTACGAGCAGTACTTC.

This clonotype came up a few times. Here the CDR3 reads CASGLNRASAQYF. In DNA form, the CDR3 reads TGTGCTAGTGGTCTCAACAGGGCGTCGGCCCAGTACTTC. The gene calls are TRBV12-5 and TRBJ2-5, with D tentatively TRBD1 (6 bases). The CDR3 loop spans 13 amino acids. Germline CDR1 is LGHNT and CDR2 is FRNRAP. Trimming pared 5 bases from V and 9 bases from J, leaving 16 bases between. The full variable domain, in which reference TRBV12-5 and TRBJ2-5 provide the parts outside the CDR3, is DARVTQTPRHKVTEMGQEVTMRCQPILGHNTVFWYRQTMMQGLELLAYFRNRAPLDDSGMPKDRFSAEMPDATLATLKIQPSEPRDSAVYFCASGLNRASAQYFGPGTRLLVL.

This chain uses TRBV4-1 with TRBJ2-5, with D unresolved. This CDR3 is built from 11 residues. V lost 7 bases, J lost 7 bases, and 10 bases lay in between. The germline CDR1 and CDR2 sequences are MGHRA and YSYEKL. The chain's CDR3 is CASTHGVTQYF. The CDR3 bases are TGCGCCAGCACGCATGGGGTGACCCAGTACTTC.

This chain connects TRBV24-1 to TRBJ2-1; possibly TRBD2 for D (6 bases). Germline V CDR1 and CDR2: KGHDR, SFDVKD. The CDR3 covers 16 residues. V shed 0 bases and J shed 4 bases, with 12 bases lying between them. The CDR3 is CATSDLERAGYNEQFF. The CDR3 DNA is TGTGCCACCAGTGATTTGGAAAGGGCGGGGTACAATGAGCAGTTCTTC.

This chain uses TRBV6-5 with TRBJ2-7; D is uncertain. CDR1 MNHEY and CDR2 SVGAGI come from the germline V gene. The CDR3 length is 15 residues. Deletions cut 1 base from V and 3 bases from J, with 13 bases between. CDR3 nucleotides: TGTGCCAGCAGTTACTTTTCGGCCAGCTTCTACGAGCAGTACTTC. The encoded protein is CASSYFSASFYEQYF.

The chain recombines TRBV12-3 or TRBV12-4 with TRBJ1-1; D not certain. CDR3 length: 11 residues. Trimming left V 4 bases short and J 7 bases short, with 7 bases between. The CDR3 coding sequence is TGTGCCAGCAGTTCCTCAGTTGAAGCTTTCTTT. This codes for CASSSSVEAFF.

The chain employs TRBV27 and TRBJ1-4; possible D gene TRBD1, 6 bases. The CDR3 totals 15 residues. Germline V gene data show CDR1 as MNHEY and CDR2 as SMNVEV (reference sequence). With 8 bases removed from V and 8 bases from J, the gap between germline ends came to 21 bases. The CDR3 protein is CASSRRTTGQEKLFF. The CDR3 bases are TGTGCCAGCTCCCGGCGGACTACAGGGCAAGAAAAACTGTTTTTT.

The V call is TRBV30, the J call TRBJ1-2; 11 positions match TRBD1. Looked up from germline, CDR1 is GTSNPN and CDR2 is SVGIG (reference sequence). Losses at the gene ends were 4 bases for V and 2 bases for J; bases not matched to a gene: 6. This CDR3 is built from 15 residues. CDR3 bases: TGTGCCTGGACACTCGGACAGGGGGCGAACTATGGCTACACCTTC. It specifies CAWTLGQGANYGYTF.

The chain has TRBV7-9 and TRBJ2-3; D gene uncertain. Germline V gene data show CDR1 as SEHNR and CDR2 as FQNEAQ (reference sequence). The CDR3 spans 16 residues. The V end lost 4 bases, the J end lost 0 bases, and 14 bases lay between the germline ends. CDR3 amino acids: CASSSLVTESTDTQYF. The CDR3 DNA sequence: TGTGCCAGCAGCTCCCTTGTGACCGAGAGCACAGATACGCAGTATTTT.

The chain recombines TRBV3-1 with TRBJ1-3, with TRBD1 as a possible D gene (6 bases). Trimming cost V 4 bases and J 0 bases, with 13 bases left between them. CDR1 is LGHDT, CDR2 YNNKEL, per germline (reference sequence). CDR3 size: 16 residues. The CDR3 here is CASSRPGQLSGNTIYF. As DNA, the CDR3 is TGTGCCAGCAGCCGACCGGGACAACTCTCTGGAAACACCATATATTTT.

In nucleotides, the CDR3 is TGTGCCAGCAGCCTGACAGGGATACCGCGTCAGCCCCAGCATTTT. Its translation is CASSLTGIPRQPQHF. V gene TRBV12-3 or TRBV12-4 combines with J gene TRBJ1-5; 7 bases line up with TRBD1. The CDR3 has 15 amino acids. V shed 6 bases, J shed 6 bases, and the junction held 11 bases outside the gene matches.

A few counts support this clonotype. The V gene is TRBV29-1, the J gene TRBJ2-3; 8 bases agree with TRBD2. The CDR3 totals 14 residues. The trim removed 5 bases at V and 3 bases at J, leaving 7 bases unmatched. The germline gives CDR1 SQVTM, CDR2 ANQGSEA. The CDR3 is CSVLSGGATDTQYF. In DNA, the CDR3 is TGCAGCGTTCTGAGCGGGGGAGCTACAGATACGCAGTATTTT.

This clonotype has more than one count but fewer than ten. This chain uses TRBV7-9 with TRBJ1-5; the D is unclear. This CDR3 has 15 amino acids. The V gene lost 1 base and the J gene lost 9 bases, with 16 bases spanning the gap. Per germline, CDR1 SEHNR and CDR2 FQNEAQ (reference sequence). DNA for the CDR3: TGTGCCAGCAGCTTAGACGGGGAGTTAGGCTTGCCCCAGCATTTT. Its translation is CASSLDGELGLPQHF.